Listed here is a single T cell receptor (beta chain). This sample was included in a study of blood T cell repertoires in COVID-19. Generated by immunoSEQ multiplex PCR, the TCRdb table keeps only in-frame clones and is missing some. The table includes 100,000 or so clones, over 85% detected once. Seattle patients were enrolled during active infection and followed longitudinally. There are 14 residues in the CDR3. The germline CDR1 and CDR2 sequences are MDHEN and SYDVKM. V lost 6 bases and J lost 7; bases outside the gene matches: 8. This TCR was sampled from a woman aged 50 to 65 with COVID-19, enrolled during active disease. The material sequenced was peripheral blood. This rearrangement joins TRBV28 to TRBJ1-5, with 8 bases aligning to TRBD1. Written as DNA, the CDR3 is TGTGCCAGCAGCCTAGGACAGGGCTGGCAGCCCCAGCATTTT. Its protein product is CASSLGQGWQPQHF.